The subject of this entry is one TCR beta chain. Its antigen is as yet unknown. Deep-level assay runs were performed. Clones were read by immunoSEQ multiplex PCR, and TCRdb kept only the in-frame ones, dropping some. The sample includes nearly 750,000 clones, just under 75% seen only once; the top ten take approximately 1.8%. These data belong to a study of shared clonotypes between healthy human individuals. Study results and limitations: Memory subsets generally showed smaller estimated richness than naive subsets did. Sequencing of the sorted subsets was shown by rarefaction to be incomplete despite large depth.

In germline, CDR1 is SSHAT, CDR2 FNYEAQ (reference sequence). The CDR3 runs to 18 residues. Trimming pared 5 bases from V and 0 bases from J, leaving 20 bases between. This rearrangement joins TRBV7-7 to TRBJ2-1; a weak D match, TRBD1 (5 bases). The clonotype was recovered from a woman in her twenties or thirties in good health. Material: memory CD4+ T cells sorted from blood. Noted subset: CD45RA-negative fraction. CDR3 protein: CASSGRRLGRISYNEQFF. As DNA, the CDR3 is TGTGCCAGCAGCGGGCGTCGATTGGGGCGGATCTCCTACAATGAGCAGTTCTTC.